Below, 25 T cell receptor beta chains from the same sample are listed, as sequenced in a study of shared clonotypes between healthy human individuals. TCRdb's table, derived via immunoSEQ multiplex PCR, lists solely in-frame clones and lacks some. The sample contains about 690,000 clones, 90% of which appear only once. The sequencing input was memory CD8+ T cells from PBMCs. Indicated subset: CD45RO+ cells pooled with CCR7-negative TemRA cells. Receptor source: a man in his late teens or twenties in good health. Some clones in this sample may be carry-over from other donors' samples.

Details on this clone: Other nucleotide sequences in the sample specify the same CDR3. This chain uses TRBV27 with TRBJ2-7; D uncertain. The V gene's germline CDR1 is MNHEY and CDR2 SMNVEV (reference sequence). CDR3 length equals 13 residues. V shed 3 bases and J shed 2 bases, with 8 bases lying between them. The CDR3 loop is CASSLGQTYEQYF. CDR3 nucleotide sequence: TGTGCCAGCAGTTTGGGTCAAACCTACGAGCAGTACTTC.

The V call is TRBV19, the J call TRBJ2-3; TRBD2 might be the D (6 bases). Trimming shortened V by 7 bases and J by 5 bases, and 19 bases separated the two germline ends. Looked up from germline, CDR1 is LNHDA and CDR2 is SQIVND (reference sequence). The CDR3 sequence is 15 residues long. The CDR3: CASIDSAAGIDTQYF. CDR3 sequence (DNA): TGTGCCAGTATCGACTCGGCGGCGGGGATAGATACGCAGTATTTT.

This clone has only one observation. The V gene is TRBV13, the J gene TRBJ2-1, with 9 bases identical to TRBD2. Trimming took 4 bases from V and 5 from J; bases not matched to a gene: 12. CDR3 length equals 17 residues. The germline CDR1 and CDR2 sequences are PRHDT and FYEKMQ (reference sequence). CDR3 sequence: CASSWRTSDRGNNEQFF. In DNA, the CDR3 is TGTGCCAGCAGCTGGAGGACTAGCGATAGGGGGAACAATGAGCAGTTCTTC.

This sequence joins TRBV28 and TRBJ2-7, with 7 bases identical to TRBD1. The germline V gene encodes CDR1 MDHEN and CDR2 SYDVKM. V shed 5 bases and J 4 bases; nucleotides not matched to a gene: 14. The CDR3 extends over 16 amino acids. Here the CDR3 reads CASSPETGFIGYEQYF. CDR3 DNA sequence: TGTGCCAGCAGTCCTGAGACAGGGTTTATTGGGTACGAGCAGTACTTC.

The chain recombines TRBV6-1 with TRBJ1-1; maybe TRBD1 (5 bases). V shed 3 bases and J shed 4 bases, with 12 bases lying between them. The germline V gene has CDR1 MNHNS and CDR2 SASEGT. The CDR3 totals 14 residues. The CDR3: CASSEGGDPTEAFF. The CDR3 nucleotides read TGTGCCAGCAGTGAGGGGGGGGATCCCACTGAAGCTTTCTTT.

Points on this clone: This CDR3 is also generated by other DNA sequences in the sample. The genes are TRBV4-1 and TRBJ2-7; unclear D gene. Germline V gene sequence: CDR1 MGHRA, CDR2 YSYEKL. The CDR3 has 13 amino acids. Trimming stripped 0 bases from V and 3 bases from J, with 6 bases between. In nucleotides, the CDR3 is TGCGCCAGCAGCCAAGATTGGAGCTACGAGCAGTACTTC. It yields the protein CASSQDWSYEQYF.

J is TRBJ2-7 and V is TRBV14, with D perhaps TRBD1 (5 bases). V lost 1 base to trimming and J lost 6 bases, with 7 bases between them. CDR3 length: 12 residues. Germline CDR1 SGHDN, CDR2 FVKESK. CDR3 residues: CASSQAGSEQYF. Written as DNA, the CDR3 is TGTGCCAGCAGCCAAGCAGGGTCCGAGCAGTACTTC.

This chain connects TRBV9 to TRBJ1-5, with D perhaps TRBD1 (6 bases). The CDR3 is 15 residues long. The V and J ends lost 3 bases and 1 base respectively, with 11 bases between them. The germline gives CDR1 SGDLS, CDR2 YYNGEE. The CDR3 region has the DNA TGTGCCAGCAGCGAGGGGGGTAGAAGCAATCAGCCCCAGCATTTT. Translating gives CASSEGGRSNQPQHF.

This chain uses TRBV5-1 with TRBJ1-1; 8 nucleotides match TRBD1. This CDR3 spans 17 amino acids. Germline V CDR1 and CDR2: SGHRS, YFSETQ. After removal of 0 bases from V and 0 bases from J, the junction contained 7 bases not matched to a gene. In DNA form, the CDR3 reads TGCGCCAGCAGCTTGGCCGTCAGGGGGCCTATGAACACTGAAGCTTTCTTT. It translates to CASSLAVRGPMNTEAFF.

The chain combines TRBV28 with TRBJ1-1; D is undetermined. The germline gives CDR1 MDHEN, CDR2 SYDVKM. Trimming pared 6 bases from V and 4 bases from J, leaving 12 bases between. This CDR3 is built from 13 residues. The CDR3 sequence: CASRGDGLTEAFF. In DNA form, the CDR3 reads TGTGCCAGCAGGGGCGATGGTCTCACTGAAGCTTTCTTT.

The chain uses TRBV5-1 and TRBJ2-7; tentatively, D is TRBD2 (5 bases). The V gene lost 4 bases and the J gene lost 0 bases, with 17 bases spanning the gap. Per germline, CDR1 SGHRS and CDR2 YFSETQ. The CDR3 runs to 16 residues. The DNA for the CDR3 is TGCGCCAGCAGCCCATGGGAGCCGTCTAGCTCCTACGAGCAGTACTTC. This translates into CASSPWEPSSSYEQYF. The full variable domain, its missing parts supplied by reference TRBV5-1 and TRBJ2-7, is KAGVTQTPRYLIKTRGQQVTLSCSPISGHRSVSWYQQTPGQGLQFLFEYFSETQRNKGNFPGRFSGRQFSNSRSEMNVSTLELGDSALYLCASSPWEPSSSYEQYFGPGTRLTVT.

V is TRBV10-3 and J is TRBJ2-1, with a possible D match to TRBD2 (5 bases). V gave up 6 bases and J gave up 0 bases, with 12 bases separating them. CDR1 is ENHRY and CDR2 is SYGVKD in the germline V gene. CDR3 length: 15 amino acids. This chain's CDR3 is CAIRESGSSYNEQFF. CDR3 nucleotides: TGTGCCATCAGGGAAAGCGGTAGCTCCTACAATGAGCAGTTCTTC.

The gene calls are TRBV19 and TRBJ1-1; tentatively, D is TRBD1 (5 bases). CDR1 LNHDA and CDR2 SQIVND come from the germline V gene (reference sequence). CDR3 length equals 15 residues. V lost 5 bases and J lost 0, with 13 bases in between. The CDR3 region is CASSSGTGMNTEAFF. Here the CDR3 DNA reads TGTGCCAGTAGTTCAGGGACGGGGATGAACACTGAAGCTTTCTTT. Full variable domain (rest looked up from reference TRBV19 and TRBJ1-1): DGGITQSPKYLFRKEGQNVTLSCEQNLNHDAMYWYRQDPGQGLRLIYYSQIVNDFQKGDIAEGYSVSREKKESFPLTVTSAQKNPTAFYLCASSSGTGMNTEAFFGQGTRLTVV.

The chain couples TRBV10-3 to TRBJ2-7; TRBD2 agrees at 12 bases. CDR1 is ENHRY and CDR2 is SYGVKD in the germline V gene. V was clipped by 11 bases and J by 3 bases; unmatched bases: 5. The CDR3 is 13 residues long. CDR3 DNA sequence: TGTGCCTCACGACTAGCGGGAGACTACGAGCAGTACTTC. Translated: CASRLAGDYEQYF.

V and J are TRBV28 and TRBJ1-4, with D possibly being TRBD1 (5 bases). The CDR3 sequence is 14 residues long. V was pared by 3 bases and J by 7 bases, with 12 bases between. Germline V gene lookup returns CDR1 MDHEN and CDR2 SYDVKM. The CDR3 nucleotides read TGTGCCAGCAGTTTCGCAGGGATAGGTGAAAAACTGTTTTTT. Translation gives CASSFAGIGEKLFF.

The chain combines TRBV27 with TRBJ1-5, with 9 positions matching TRBD1. This CDR3 comprises 14 residues. CDR1 and CDR2 (germline): MNHEY, SMNVEV (reference sequence). J was trimmed by 6 bases and V by 8 bases; bases with no gene match: 8. In DNA, the CDR3 is TGTGCCAGCGCCCTTAGGGGACAGGGTCAGCCCCAGCATTTT. It codes for CASALRGQGQPQHF.

The rearrangement links TRBV2 to TRBJ1-3, with TRBD1 identical over 9 bases. This CDR3 region has 18 residues. The V and J ends lost 6 bases and 2 bases, in that order; junction bases with no gene match: 14. Germline lookup yields CDR1 SNHLY and CDR2 FYNNEI. The CDR3 sequence: CASSEYPGQGLAGNTIYF. The CDR3 coding sequence is TGTGCCAGCAGCGAGTACCCGGGACAGGGTCTAGCTGGAAACACCATATATTTT.

A note on this clone: Other DNA sequences in this sample translate to the same CDR3. The chain uses TRBV27 and TRBJ2-6; D is unclear. Per the germline V gene, CDR1 is MNHEY and CDR2 is SMNVEV (reference sequence). Trimming cost V 2 bases and J 4 bases, with 3 bases left between them. There are 13 residues in the CDR3. CDR3 residues: CASSLGGANVLTF. The CDR3 DNA reads TGTGCCAGCAGTTTAGGGGGGGCCAACGTCCTGACTTTC.

V and J are TRBV27 and TRBJ1-1, with D maybe TRBD1 (5 bases). The CDR3 loop spans 15 amino acids. V lost 2 bases and J lost 1, with 11 bases in between. The germline V gene has CDR1 MNHEY and CDR2 SMNVEV (reference sequence). This chain's CDR3 is CASSLRGGWNTEAFF. The CDR3 bases are TGTGCCAGCAGTTTACGTGGGGGTTGGAACACTGAAGCTTTCTTT.

This clone was recorded once. The chain combines TRBV7-6 with TRBJ2-7, with D possibly being TRBD1 (5 bases). Trimming took 0 bases from V and 3 from J, leaving 12 bases between them. CDR3 length equals 15 residues. The germline CDR1 and CDR2 sequences are SGHVS and FNYEAQ. The DNA of the CDR3 is TGTGCCAGCAGCTTAGCGTCAGGGTACTACTACGAGCAGTACTTC. Its translation is CASSLASGYYYEQYF.

The genes are TRBV6-6 and TRBJ1-1; TRBD1 might be the D (5 bases). The germline CDR1 and CDR2 sequences are MNHNY and SVGAGI (reference sequence). The CDR3 is 12 residues long. V was cut by 7 bases and J by 7 bases, with 13 bases left in between. Here the CDR3 DNA reads TGTGCCAGCACCAGGGATCAGATTGAAGCTTTCTTT. Encoded protein: CASTRDQIEAFF.

Here the CDR3 reads CASSPAASGGYEQYF. The CDR3 bases are TGTGCCAGCAGTCCGGCGGCTAGCGGGGGCTACGAGCAGTACTTC. The V gene is TRBV7-6, the J gene TRBJ2-7, with 10 bases identical to TRBD2. The CDR3 has 15 amino acids. With 6 bases clipped from V and 3 bases from J, the junction kept 8 bases outside the gene matches. Germline V gene lookup returns CDR1 SGHVS and CDR2 FNYEAQ.

V is TRBV7-2 and J is TRBJ2-7; 7 bases agree with TRBD2. The junction had 4 bases not matched to a gene; V was cut back by 2 bases and J by 6 bases. This CDR3 has 13 amino acids. Germline V gene sequence: CDR1 SGHTA, CDR2 FQGNSA. CDR3 DNA: TGTGCCAGCAGCTTACGGAGCGGGACCGAGCAGTACTTC. This gives the protein CASSLRSGTEQYF.

This chain uses TRBV27 with TRBJ2-7; TRBD2 might be the D (6 bases). V was cut by 6 bases and J by 5 bases, with 14 bases left in between. The CDR3 has 13 residues. Per germline, CDR1 MNHEY and CDR2 SMNVEV (reference sequence). The CDR3, as DNA: TGTGCCAGCAGCCCACGGGGGTACAACGAGCAGTACTTC. This translates into CASSPRGYNEQYF.

The chain recombines TRBV5-4 with TRBJ2-3, with D perhaps being TRBD1 or TRBD2 (5 bases each). The CDR3 is 16 amino acids. Trimming stripped 0 bases from V and 4 bases from J, with 15 bases between. Per the germline V gene, CDR1 is SGHNT and CDR2 is YYREEE (reference sequence). CDR3 in DNA: TGTGCCAGCAGCTTGGAGGGACGGGTGGTCCCAGATACGCAGTATTTT. Its protein product is CASSLEGRVVPDTQYF. The full variable domain, in which reference TRBV5-4 and TRBJ2-3 provide the parts outside the CDR3, is ETGVTQSPTHLIKTRGQQVTLRCSSQSGHNTVSWYQQALGQGPQFIFQYYREEENGRGNFPPRFSGLQFPNYSSELNVNALELDDSALYLCASSLEGRVVPDTQYFGPGTRLTVL.